Only a few counts were recorded for the clone carrying this T cell receptor beta chain. The antigen remains unidentified. This sample stems from a study of beta chain features in type 1 diabetes. General study findings and limits: All four CD4+ subsets from Type 1 diabetes patients carried moderately but significantly shorter TCRB CDR3s. An over-representation of cells with high TCR expression could result from cDNA sequencing. Reduced insertions and increased deletions marked VDJ junctions in type 1 diabetes patients.

Sorting based on CD45RO/CCR7/CD25/CD127/CD95/CD27 separated CD4+ naive, central memory, regulatory and stem cell-like memory cells. Every sorted population was more than 95% pure. Sequenced material consisted of expressed TCRB transcripts (all of the isolated RNA was reverse transcribed). Libraries were prepared by immunoSEQ multiplex PCR; TCRdb keeps only in-frame clonotypes and omits some of them. The data contain approximately 730,000 clones, 10% to 15% of them seen just once; the ten biggest clones take up approximately 0.022%. The CDR3 runs 12 residues. Trimming left V 6 bases short and J 6 bases short, with 11 bases between. In germline, CDR1 is MNHEY, CDR2 SMNVEV (reference sequence).

The chain joins TRBV27 to TRBJ1-2; D not certain. The source of this sequence is a man younger than 30 with type 1 diabetes. The specimen sequenced was naive CD4+ T cells from blood. The DNA of the CDR3 is TGTGCCAGCAGAAGTTCCGGGCATGGCTACACCTTC. As protein: CASRSSGHGYTF.